The 31 T cell receptor beta chains in this list originate from one sample, sequenced in a study of regulatory T cells in long-lasting Graves disease. Arm-PCR of CDR3 regions and iRepertoire HTBI primers were the basis on which TCR beta libraries were built. MiXCR, applied by TCRdb to the multiplex PCR reads, yields one record per CDR3 protein. The table lists around 230,000 distinct CDR3 sequences, 18% of them singletons. Stated time point: newly diagnosed GD, antithyroid drugs for less than 3 months. TCR sequences were obtained from RNA taken from PBMCs. The sample consisted of peripheral blood mononuclear cells (PBMCs), taken at new diagnosis, from a patient treated with antithyroid drugs. These TCRs come from a female donor with Graves disease.

This clonotype was seen repeatedly, ten times or more. V gene TRBV20-1 combines with J gene TRBJ2-1; maybe TRBD1 (6 bases). Germline assignment: CDR1 DFQATT and CDR2 SNEGSKA (reference sequence). Trimming took 3 bases from V and 3 from J, leaving 15 bases between them. The CDR3 totals 15 residues. This chain's CDR3 is CSASVPQGYYNEQFF. For the CDR3, the DNA is TGCAGTGCTAGTGTTCCGCAGGGGTACTACAATGAGCAGTTCTTC.

This clonotype was recorded at least ten times. The genes are TRBV7-9 and TRBJ2-3, with 8 bases aligning to TRBD1. Trimming removed 5 bases from V and 1 base from J; junction bases left unmatched: 14. Germline CDR1 and CDR2: SEHNR and FQNEAQ (reference sequence). The CDR3 totals 18 residues. The CDR3 DNA follows: TGTGCCAGCAGCCTACGGCGTACACAGGGGGTGGGCACAGATACGCAGTATTTT. Residues: CASSLRRTQGVGTDTQYF.

This clonotype was counted many times. In nucleotides, the CDR3 is TGTGCCAGCAGCTTAGGCCCCATGGGAAACACTGAAGCTTTCTTT. Its protein product is CASSLGPMGNTEAFF. The genes are TRBV7-2 and TRBJ1-1, with unresolved D. From germline, CDR1 is SGHTA and CDR2 FQGNSA. The CDR3 is 15 residues long. Trimming took 1 base from V and 2 from J, leaving 11 bases between them.

The J gene is TRBJ1-2, the V gene TRBV12-3 or TRBV12-4; no clear D gene. V was trimmed by 6 bases and J by 6 bases, leaving 14 bases between them. CDR3 length: 13 residues. CDR3 protein: CASSTSGGNGYTF. DNA for the CDR3: TGTGCCAGCAGCACTAGTGGCGGAAATGGCTACACCTTC.

Only one count was recorded for this clonotype. A far larger clone is off by one base, so a read error is likely. This chain links TRBV10-3 with TRBJ2-7, with 9 bases fitting TRBD2. The CDR3 runs to 14 residues. Germline values: CDR1 ENHRY, CDR2 SYGVKD. Trimming took 10 bases from V and 7 from J; bases not matched to a gene: 14. The CDR3 DNA reads TGTGCCACCAAGACTAGCGGAGAGTACAATGAGCAGTACTTC. It encodes CATKTSGEYNEQYF.

This clonotype was observed at least ten times. The chain carries TRBV20-1 and TRBJ2-3; 10 bases line up with TRBD2. Germline V lookup: CDR1 DFQATT, CDR2 SNEGSKA (reference sequence). The CDR3 extends over 14 amino acids. V trimming: 6 bases; J trimming: 0 bases; junction bases outside the gene matches: 3. The CDR3 loop is CSALTSGSTDTQYF. Here the CDR3 DNA reads TGCAGTGCGTTGACTAGCGGGAGCACAGATACGCAGTATTTT.

This clonotype has at least ten counts. The chain is built from TRBV10-3 and TRBJ1-1; unclear D gene. Germline-derived CDR1 and CDR2 are ENHRY and SYGVKD. This CDR3 is built from 14 residues. The germline V and J ends were trimmed by 2 bases and 4 bases, with 11 bases remaining between them. For the CDR3, the DNA is TGTGCCATCAGTGAGGGCCTCTCCGGCACTGAAGCTTTCTTT. This encodes CAISEGLSGTEAFF.

This clonotype was detected a few times. The V call is TRBV5-1, the J call TRBJ2-1, with 8 positions matching TRBD2. The V segment lost 0 bases and the J segment 5 bases; nucleotides outside the gene matches: 7. This CDR3 spans 16 amino acids. CDR1 SGHRS and CDR2 YFSETQ come from the germline V gene. Here the CDR3 reads CASSLGLAGLNNEQFF. The CDR3 bases are TGCGCCAGCAGCTTGGGGCTAGCGGGTTTGAACAATGAGCAGTTCTTC.

This clonotype was observed at least ten times. The rearrangement links TRBV20-1 to TRBJ2-3; D gene uncertain. Trimming left V 0 bases short and J 0 bases short, with 4 bases between. Germline V CDR1 and CDR2: DFQATT, SNEGSKA (reference sequence). The CDR3 loop spans 13 amino acids. As DNA, the CDR3 is TGCAGTGCTAGAGATCCGAGCACAGATACGCAGTATTTT. Translating it yields CSARDPSTDTQYF.

As concerns this clonotype: This may be a read error: a much more frequent sequence differs by one nucleotide. The genes are TRBV7-3 and TRBJ2-5; tentatively, D is TRBD1 or TRBD2 (5 bases each). Germline-derived CDR1 and CDR2 are SGHTA and FQGTGA. V was clipped by 3 bases and J by 4 bases, with 12 bases between them. The CDR3 sequence is 14 residues long. The CDR3 nucleotides read TGTGCCAGCAGCTTCGGGGTGGGGGTAGAGACCCAGTACTTC. Its protein is CASSFGVGVETQYF.

This clonotype was recorded a few times. V usage is TRBV7-3 and J usage is TRBJ1-5; D unresolved. Germline CDR1 and CDR2: SGHTA and FQGTGA. The CDR3 extends over 12 amino acids. V was clipped by 3 bases and J by 9 bases, with 9 bases between them. In DNA, the CDR3 is TGTGCCAGCAGCTTCAGTGATCGGCCCCAGCATTTT. It yields the protein CASSFSDRPQHF.

This clonotype was detected many times. The rearrangement joins TRBV19 to TRBJ1-5; no definite D call. The ends were cut back, 1 base at V and 7 bases at J, with 11 bases in the middle. This CDR3 comprises 14 residues. Germline V CDR1 and CDR2: LNHDA, SQIVND (reference sequence). The CDR3 spells CASSIGGRQQPQHF. The CDR3 DNA sequence: TGTGCCAGTAGTATAGGAGGGCGGCAGCAGCCCCAGCATTTT.

This clonotype was counted many times. The chain is built from TRBV4-2 and TRBJ1-1; D call uncertain. The CDR3 is made up of 16 amino acids. Germline CDR1 reads LGHNA; CDR2 reads YNFKEQ. V lost 0 bases to trimming and J lost 0 bases, with 11 bases between them. This CDR3 is CASSQDPQVLNTEAFF. The CDR3 bases are TGTGCCAGCAGCCAAGACCCCCAGGTGTTGAACACTGAAGCTTTCTTT.

This clonotype was recorded many times. The chain links TRBV11-2 to TRBJ2-3; 7 bases agree with TRBD2. CDR1 and CDR2 (germline): SGHAT, FQNNGV. V trimming: 5 bases; J trimming: 0 bases; junction bases outside the gene matches: 5. The CDR3 is 15 residues long. The CDR3, as DNA: TGTGCCAGCAGCGGGGGGGTAACCAGCACAGATACGCAGTATTTT. This encodes CASSGGVTSTDTQYF.

This clonotype was counted at least ten times. V gene TRBV10-2 combines with J gene TRBJ1-2; weak D call: TRBD1 (5 bases). The germline V and J ends were trimmed by 6 bases and 7 bases, with 18 bases remaining between them. The CDR3 is made up of 14 amino acids. Germline lookup yields CDR1 WSHSY and CDR2 SAAADI. The CDR3 reads CASRLQARSGGYTF. The DNA for the CDR3 is TGCGCCAGCAGACTACAGGCCAGGTCGGGTGGCTACACCTTC.

The chain couples TRBV5-1 to TRBJ1-2; D is undetermined. The V end was cut by 0 bases, the J end by 3 bases, with 15 bases between. This CDR3 is 16 amino acids long. Germline values: CDR1 SGHRS, CDR2 YFSETQ. The CDR3 is CASSLVSSPVDYGYTF. The CDR3 DNA reads as TGCGCCAGCAGCTTGGTCTCCTCCCCCGTGGACTATGGCTACACCTTC.

At least ten counts were recorded for this clonotype. The chain is built from TRBV20-1 and TRBJ2-1; TRBD2 aligns across 9 bases. CDR3 length: 16 amino acids. In germline, CDR1 is DFQATT, CDR2 SNEGSKA (reference sequence). Trimming cost V 2 bases and J 5 bases; bases outside gene matches: 10. DNA of the CDR3: TGCAGTGCTAGACCCACTGCTAGCGGGAAGCACAATGAGCAGTTCTTC. Amino acid sequence: CSARPTASGKHNEQFF.

This clonotype was seen repeatedly, ten times or more. The chain employs TRBV28 and TRBJ1-1; D is unresolved. This CDR3 is 12 amino acids long. Germline CDR1 reads MDHEN; CDR2 reads SYDVKM. The V gene lost 7 bases and the J gene lost 5 bases, with 11 bases spanning the gap. The DNA of the CDR3 is TGTGCCAGCATCTTAGGAGGGACTGAAGCTTTCTTT. Its translation is CASILGGTEAFF.

The rearrangement uses TRBV24-1 and TRBJ2-1; maybe TRBD1 (5 bases). Trimming left V 5 bases short and J 1 base short, with 8 bases between. Germline V gives CDR1 KGHDR, CDR2 SFDVKD. This CDR3 spans 14 amino acids. The CDR3 nucleotides are TGTGCCACCAGTGCCCAGGGTTCCTACAATGAGCAGTTCTTC. Protein product: CATSAQGSYNEQFF.

There are many counts of this clonotype. This chain uses TRBV11-2 with TRBJ1-4; D gene unclear. V was shortened by 3 bases and J by 3 bases, with 8 bases between the two germline ends. The CDR3 is made up of 14 amino acids. CDR1 and CDR2 (germline): SGHAT, FQNNGV. The CDR3 is CASSLGLANEKLFF. The CDR3 DNA follows: TGTGCCAGCAGCTTGGGGTTGGCTAATGAAAAACTGTTTTTT.

The sample holds many counts of this clonotype. The chain joins TRBV5-1 to TRBJ2-5; D is possibly TRBD2 (6 bases). The V end was cut by 4 bases, the J end by 5 bases, with 18 bases between. Germline loops: CDR1 SGHRS, CDR2 YFSETQ. This CDR3 region has 15 residues. The CDR3 protein is CASSLGTAVRETQYF. CDR3 nucleotide sequence: TGCGCCAGCAGCCTAGGGACTGCCGTACGGGAGACCCAGTACTTC.

The chain combines TRBV6-1 with TRBJ2-1; 12 nucleotides line up with TRBD2. Germline assignment: CDR1 MNHNS and CDR2 SASEGT. The CDR3 extends over 16 amino acids. The ends lost 6 bases at V and 6 bases at J; junction bases unmatched: 9. This CDR3 reads CASSLRSSGRANEQFF. CDR3 bases: TGTGCCAGCAGCCTACGCTCTAGCGGGAGGGCCAATGAGCAGTTCTTC.

This clonotype was counted ten times or more. The chain uses TRBV10-3 and TRBJ1-1, with D hard to call. V was clipped by 6 bases and J by 3 bases, with 11 bases between them. Per the germline V gene, CDR1 is ENHRY and CDR2 is SYGVKD. The CDR3 spans 13 residues. The CDR3 DNA follows: TGTGCCATCAGAGGCCCCGGTGACACTGAAGCTTTCTTT. As protein: CAIRGPGDTEAFF.

Points on this clonotype: This likely stems from a read error, as it lies one base from a far larger clone. The chain employs TRBV2 and TRBJ2-7, with TRBD2 identical over 7 bases. Germline CDR1 reads SNHLY; CDR2 reads FYNNEI. CDR3 length: 16 residues. CDR3 in amino acids: CASSPFPRGSSCEQYF. The DNA of the CDR3 is TGTGCCAGCAGCCCCTTCCCGCGGGGGAGCTCCTGCGAGCAGTACTTC. Looking up the rest from reference TRBV2 and TRBJ2-7 gives the full variable domain: EPEVTQTPSHQVTQMGQEVILRCVPISNHLYFYWYRQILGQKVEFLVSFYNNEISEKSEIFDDQFSVERPDGSNFTLKIRSTKLEDSAMYFCASSPFPRGSSCEQYFGPGTRLTVT.

This clonotype was seen repeatedly, ten times or more. This chain connects TRBV15 to TRBJ2-1; perhaps TRBD2 as D (6 bases). V lost 0 bases and J 7 bases, leaving 10 bases between the germline ends. The CDR3 loop spans 14 amino acids. CDR1 is LNHNV, CDR2 YYDKDF, per germline (reference sequence). CDR3 sequence reads: CATSRDRGLNEQFF. CDR3 nucleotide sequence: TGTGCCACCAGCAGAGATCGGGGGTTAAATGAGCAGTTCTTC.

This clonotype has just a few counts. This sequence joins TRBV28 and TRBJ1-2; unclear D gene. CDR1 is MDHEN, CDR2 SYDVKM, per germline. V lost 6 bases and J lost 2, with 10 bases in between. This CDR3 is 13 amino acids long. The CDR3 reads CASRSGINYGYTF. As DNA, the CDR3 is TGTGCCAGCAGGTCAGGTATCAACTATGGCTACACCTTC.

This clonotype appeared a single time. V usage is TRBV11-1 and J usage is TRBJ1-5; 7 bases map to TRBD1. Looked up from germline, CDR1 is SGHAT and CDR2 is FQDESV (reference sequence). J was trimmed by 2 bases and V by 7 bases; bases with no gene match: 11. The CDR3 extends over 16 amino acids. The CDR3 here is CASTTGAIVGNQPQHF. The CDR3 nucleotides read TGTGCCAGCACAACAGGGGCCATAGTGGGCAATCAGCCCCAGCATTTT. Filled out from reference TRBV11-1 and TRBJ1-5, the complete variable domain reads EAEVAQSPRYKITEKSQAVAFWCDPISGHATLYWYRQILGQGPELLVQFQDESVVDDSQLPKDRFSAERLKGVDSTLKIQPAELGDSAMYLCASTTGAIVGNQPQHFGDGTRLSIL.

This clonotype was counted at least ten times. This sequence joins TRBV9 and TRBJ2-2; D perhaps matches TRBD2 (5 bases). The V gene's germline CDR1 is SGDLS and CDR2 YYNGEE. Between the trimmed V and J ends, which lost 0 bases and 5 bases, there was a span of 14 bases. The CDR3 spans 16 residues. The CDR3 DNA sequence: TGTGCCAGCAGCGTAGGATCTAGCAGAGGTACCGGGGAGCTGTTTTTT. Translation: CASSVGSSRGTGELFF.

This clonotype showed up many times. This chain joins TRBV6-1 and TRBJ2-4; no clear D. Germline loops: CDR1 MNHNS, CDR2 SASEGT. This CDR3 has 15 amino acids. V lost 2 bases and J 2 bases, leaving 10 bases between the germline ends. The CDR3 DNA reads as TGTGCCAGCAGTGAACTTGGGGATCCCAAAAACATTCAGTACTTC. It yields the protein CASSELGDPKNIQYF.

A few counts support this clonotype. The CDR3 protein is CASSQTESFQETQYF. CDR3 DNA sequence: TGCGCCAGCAGCCAAACCGAGTCATTTCAAGAGACCCAGTACTTC. V gene TRBV4-1 combines with J gene TRBJ2-5; D unresolved. The length of the CDR3 is 15 residues. CDR1 MGHRA and CDR2 YSYEKL come from the germline V gene. Deletions cut 2 bases from V and 2 bases from J, with 12 bases between.

This clonotype was seen many times. V gene TRBV11-2 combines with J gene TRBJ1-1; D perhaps matches TRBD1 (5 bases). CDR1 is SGHAT, CDR2 FQNNGV, per germline. Trimming cost V 1 base and J 11 bases, with 14 bases left between them. There are 13 residues in the CDR3. The DNA of the CDR3 is TGTGCCAGCAGCTTAGGGGGGGGGGACTACGCTTTCTTT. Translated: CASSLGGGDYAFF.